The next 16 T cell receptor beta chains were all read from a single sample in a study of identical twins. MiXCR, run by TCRdb on the 5' RACE reads, gives a single entry per CDR3 protein. The repertoire holds hundreds of thousands of distinct CDR3 sequences, roughly 8.6% seen once, with approximately 6.5% in the top ten. These data were likewise used in another study, on yellow fever vaccine responses in identical twins.

The sequencing input was CD8+ T cells sorted from blood. The receptor source for this set is a woman between 18 and 29 years old in good health.

This clonotype was seen a few times. A much larger clone differs by one base, so this may be a read error. J is TRBJ2-7 and V is TRBV7-9; D is ambiguous. The CDR3 runs to 12 residues. Looked up from germline, CDR1 is SEHNR and CDR2 is FQNEAQ (reference sequence). The V end was cut by 3 bases, the J end by 3 bases, with 6 bases between. For the CDR3, the DNA is TGTGCCAGCAGCTTTGGGGACTACGAGCAGTACTTC. Encoded protein: CASSFGDYEQYF.

This chain links TRBV10-3 with TRBJ2-7, with unresolved D. The length of the CDR3 is 13 residues. V shed 6 bases and J shed 1 base, with 10 bases lying between them. CDR1 and CDR2 from the germline V gene are ENHRY and SYGVKD. CDR3 in amino acids: CAIRDGLSYEQYF. CDR3 bases: TGTGCCATCAGGGACGGGTTATCCTACGAGCAGTACTTC.

This clonotype showed up many times. This chain links TRBV9 with TRBJ1-5, with D maybe TRBD1 (6 bases). From germline, CDR1 is SGDLS and CDR2 YYNGEE. This CDR3 contains 15 residues. Trimming removed 1 base at V and 4 bases at J, with 12 bases between. CDR3 DNA sequence: TGTGCCAGCAGCGTAACCGGGGGCGGGAATCAGCCCCAGCATTTT. Protein: CASSVTGGGNQPQHF.

This clonotype was observed at least ten times. This sequence joins TRBV10-3 and TRBJ1-1, with 7 bases lining up with TRBD1. The CDR3 loop spans 14 amino acids. Germline V lookup: CDR1 ENHRY, CDR2 SYGVKD. V lost 6 bases to trimming and J lost 1 base; unmatched junction nucleotides: 5. The CDR3 region is CAIRPPGGNTEAFF. CDR3 DNA sequence: TGTGCCATCAGGCCGCCAGGGGGGAACACTGAAGCTTTCTTT.

This clonotype was detected ten times or more. The rearrangement joins TRBV10-2 to TRBJ2-3; 8 bases fit TRBD2. Germline CDR1 and CDR2: WSHSY and SAAADI. This CDR3 spans 14 amino acids. V was clipped by 7 bases and J by 1 base; unmatched bases: 4. CDR3 amino acids: CASTLTSGTDTQYF. For the CDR3, the DNA is TGCGCCAGCACTCTGACTAGCGGCACAGATACGCAGTATTTT.

This clonotype has just a few counts. V is TRBV29-1 and J is TRBJ2-5; D is ambiguous. Germline CDR1 SQVTM, CDR2 ANQGSEA. V was clipped by 7 bases and J by 5 bases, with 14 bases between them. The length of the CDR3 is 12 residues. CDR3 residues: CSDRDLRETQYF. The CDR3 bases are TGCAGCGACCGCGATCTGCGGGAGACCCAGTACTTC.

By share, this clonotype ranks as medium-sized. This chain joins TRBV27 and TRBJ2-7; 9 bases align to TRBD1. Unmatched junction bases numbered 3, after V lost 2 bases and J lost 4 bases. Germline CDR1 reads MNHEY; CDR2 reads SMNVEV (reference sequence). The CDR3 totals 14 residues. The CDR3: CASSLTGGSYEQYF. CDR3 DNA sequence: TGTGCCAGCAGTTTAACAGGGGGCTCGTACGAGCAGTACTTC.

V and J are TRBV6-2 or TRBV6-3 and TRBJ1-1; 8 nucleotides line up with TRBD1. Looked up from germline, CDR1 is MNHEY and CDR2 is SVGEGT. The CDR3 contains 12 residues. Unmatched junction bases numbered 1, after V lost 7 bases and J lost 3 bases. The DNA for the CDR3 is TGTGCCAGCACAGGGGGCTACACTGAAGCTTTCTTT. Amino acids: CASTGGYTEAFF.

There are many counts of this clonotype. The chain carries TRBV5-6 and TRBJ1-2; 7 positions agree with TRBD1. Germline values: CDR1 SGHDT, CDR2 YYEEEE. J lost 7 bases, V lost 4 bases, and 10 bases had no gene match. CDR3 length: 14 amino acids. For the CDR3, the DNA is TGTGCCAGCAGCATAGGAACAGGGGCGGGTGGCTACACCTTC. Residues: CASSIGTGAGGYTF.

The chain combines TRBV27 with TRBJ2-2; D is ambiguous. The CDR3 runs 14 residues. Germline CDR1 reads MNHEY; CDR2 reads SMNVEV (reference sequence). Trimming removed 4 bases at V and 2 bases at J, with 8 bases between. The CDR3, as DNA: TGTGCCAGCAGTTGGGCCAGAAACACCGGGGAGCTGTTTTTT. This codes for CASSWARNTGELFF.

This clonotype has at least ten counts. V is TRBV7-9 and J is TRBJ1-1; a weak D match, TRBD1 (5 bases). Germline V gene data show CDR1 as SEHNR and CDR2 as FQNEAQ (reference sequence). The CDR3 is made up of 15 amino acids. V dropped 1 base and J dropped 1 base, with 10 bases sitting between them. This chain's CDR3 is CASSLGGLQNTEAFF. The CDR3 DNA follows: TGTGCCAGCAGCTTAGGGGGACTGCAGAACACTGAAGCTTTCTTT.

In this sample, this clonotype turned up a few times. The chain has TRBV4-1 and TRBJ1-6; TRBD1 is a possible D gene (5 bases). CDR3 size: 17 residues. Germline CDR1 is MGHRA and CDR2 is YSYEKL. Trimming took 4 bases from V and 4 from J, leaving 17 bases between them. The CDR3 DNA reads TGCGCCAGCAGCCCGCCCCCGGGGGTCCAGTATAATTCACCCCTCCACTTT. It specifies CASSPPPGVQYNSPLHF.

The sample holds many counts of this clonotype. This chain joins TRBV20-1 and TRBJ2-1; 8 nucleotides agree with TRBD2. The CDR3 runs to 15 residues. After removal of 0 bases from V and 3 bases from J, the junction contained 4 bases not matched to a gene. Germline CDR1 DFQATT, CDR2 SNEGSKA (reference sequence). This CDR3 reads CSARDWTSSYNEQFF. CDR3 coding DNA: TGCAGTGCTAGAGATTGGACTAGCAGCTACAATGAGCAGTTCTTC.

This clonotype was detected ten times or more. The V and J genes are TRBV7-6 and TRBJ2-2; 8 bases match TRBD2. Trimming removed 1 base from V and 4 bases from J; junction bases left unmatched: 5. CDR1 and CDR2 from the germline V gene are SGHVS and FNYEAQ. The CDR3 is 16 amino acids. The CDR3 is CASSLVTSGSTGELFF. In DNA form, the CDR3 reads TGTGCCAGCAGCTTAGTTACTAGCGGTTCCACCGGGGAGCTGTTTTTT.

This clonotype was counted at least ten times. CDR3 loop: CASSSRDRDTDTQYF. In DNA form, the CDR3 reads TGTGCCAGCAGCTCCCGGGACAGGGACACAGATACGCAGTATTTT. The chain recombines TRBV11-3 with TRBJ2-3; the match to TRBD1 covers 9 bases. The CDR3 is made up of 15 amino acids. Trimming at V came to 4 bases and at J to 2 bases, leaving 4 bases not matched to a gene. Per the germline V gene, CDR1 is SGHNT and CDR2 is YENEEA. The entire variable domain, with the rest obtained from reference TRBV11-3 and TRBJ2-3, is as follows: EAGVVQSPRYKIIEKKQPVAFWCNPISGHNTLYWYLQNLGQGPELLIRYENEEAVDDSQLPKDRFSAERLKGVDSTLKIQPAELGDSAVYLCASSSRDRDTDTQYFGPGTRLTVL.

This clonotype has a count of ten or more. The chain uses TRBV7-2 and TRBJ2-5; TRBD1 aligns across 9 bases. The ends lost 5 bases at V and 6 bases at J; junction bases unmatched: 4. The CDR3 contains 13 residues. The germline CDR1 and CDR2 sequences are SGHTA and FQGNSA. The CDR3 loop is CASSEGQGKTQYF. CDR3 nucleotide sequence: TGTGCCAGCAGCGAGGGACAGGGAAAGACCCAGTACTTC.